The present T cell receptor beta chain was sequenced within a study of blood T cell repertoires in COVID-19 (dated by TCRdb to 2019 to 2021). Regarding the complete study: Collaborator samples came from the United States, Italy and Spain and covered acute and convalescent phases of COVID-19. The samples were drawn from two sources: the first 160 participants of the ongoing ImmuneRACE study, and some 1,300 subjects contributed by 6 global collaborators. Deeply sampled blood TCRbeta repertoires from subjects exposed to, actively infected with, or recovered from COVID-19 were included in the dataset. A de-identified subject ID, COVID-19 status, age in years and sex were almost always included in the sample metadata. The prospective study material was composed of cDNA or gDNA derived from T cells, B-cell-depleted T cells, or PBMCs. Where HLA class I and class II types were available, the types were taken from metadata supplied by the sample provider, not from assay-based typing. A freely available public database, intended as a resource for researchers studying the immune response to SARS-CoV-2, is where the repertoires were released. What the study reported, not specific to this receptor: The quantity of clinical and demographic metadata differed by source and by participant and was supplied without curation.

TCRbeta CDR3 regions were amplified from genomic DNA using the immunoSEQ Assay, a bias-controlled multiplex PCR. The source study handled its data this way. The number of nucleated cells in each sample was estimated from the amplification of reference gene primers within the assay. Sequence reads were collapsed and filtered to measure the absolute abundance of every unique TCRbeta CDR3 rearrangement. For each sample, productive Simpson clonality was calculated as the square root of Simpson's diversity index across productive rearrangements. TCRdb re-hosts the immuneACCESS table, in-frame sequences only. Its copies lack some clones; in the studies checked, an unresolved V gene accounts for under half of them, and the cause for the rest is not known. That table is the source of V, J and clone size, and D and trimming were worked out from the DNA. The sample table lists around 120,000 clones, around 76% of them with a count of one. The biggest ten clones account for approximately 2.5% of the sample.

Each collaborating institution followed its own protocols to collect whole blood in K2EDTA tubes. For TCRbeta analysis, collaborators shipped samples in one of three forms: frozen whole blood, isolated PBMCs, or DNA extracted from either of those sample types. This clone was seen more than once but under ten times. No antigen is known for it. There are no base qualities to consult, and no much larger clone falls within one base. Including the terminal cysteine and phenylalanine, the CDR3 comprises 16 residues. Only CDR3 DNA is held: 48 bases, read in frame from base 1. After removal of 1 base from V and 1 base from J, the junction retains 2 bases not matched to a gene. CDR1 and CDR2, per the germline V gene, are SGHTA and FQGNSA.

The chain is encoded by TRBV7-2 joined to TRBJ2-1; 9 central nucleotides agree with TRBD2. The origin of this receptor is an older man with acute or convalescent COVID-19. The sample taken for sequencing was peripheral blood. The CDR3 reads CASSLVLAGSYNEQFF. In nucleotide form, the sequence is TGTGCCAGCAGCTTAGTCCTAGCGGGGTCCTACAATGAGCAGTTCTTC.